This T cell receptor (beta chain) was documented in a study of T cells in tumors after PD-1 blockade. Across the study: During anti-PD-1 treatment, some patients continued daily vismodegib 150 mg.

Template: tumor biopsy or peripheral blood genomic DNA, roughly 550-6,500 ng per sample. TCRdb's table, derived via immunoSEQ multiplex PCR, lists solely in-frame clones and lacks some. The sample yields roughly 60,000 clones, just under 80% seen once. This CDR3 contains 20 residues. Trimming took 4 bases from V and 5 from J; bases not matched to a gene: 16. Germline-derived CDR1 and CDR2 are SGDLS and YYNGEE. This material consisted of PBMCs, taken before anti-PD-1 treatment. The rearrangement joins TRBV9 to TRBJ2-3, with TRBD2 matching 16 bases. This clonotype was obtained from a human donor with basal cell carcinoma. This CDR3 reads CASSPRGLGLAGGPQDTQYF. For the CDR3, the DNA is TGTGCCAGCAGCCCTCGCGGACTGGGACTAGCGGGGGGGCCCCAAGATACGCAGTATTTT.